A selection of T cell receptor beta chains follows, all from one sample in a study of T cell repertoires in cytomegalovirus infection. Their recognized antigens are unknown. TCRdb analysed the reads with MiXCR anew, one entry per CDR3 protein. The sample has 450,000 to 600,000 distinct CDR3 sequences; roughly 43% are singletons. This specimen was cultured PBMCs, taken from culture after CMV antigen stimulation. The receptors were gathered from a human donor in good health (CMV status not recorded). Some clones in this sample may be carry-over from other donors' samples. CDR3s include the opening cysteine and the closing phenylalanine or tryptophan. A D gene is named only where the DNA matches it firmly. Only some rows state a clone size, as once, few, many or a class for expanded clones.

d_gene	abundance	v_gene	j_gene	CDR3aa	CDR3nt
TRBD2	few	TRBV7-6	TRBJ2-4	CASSLTSGTQNIQYF	TGTGCCAGCAGCTTAACTAGCGGGACGCAAAACATTCAGTACTTC
TRBD2	NA	TRBV27	TRBJ2-1	CASSSGRLAGNNEQFF	TGTGCCAGCAGCTCGGGACGACTAGCGGGGAACAATGAGCAGTTCTTC
NA	few	TRBV4-2	TRBJ2-6	CASSQDRGSGANVLTF	TGTGCCAGCAGCCAAGATCGGGGGAGTGGGGCCAACGTCCTGACTTTC
NA	few	TRBV6-8	TRBJ2-6	CASTSRDSGANVLTF	TGTGCCAGCACTTCCAGGGACTCTGGGGCCAACGTCCTGACTTTC
TRBD2	once	TRBV5-4	TRBJ2-2	CASSAATSGRATGELFF	TGTGCCAGCAGCGCCGCGACTAGCGGGAGAGCGACCGGGGAGCTGTTTTTT
TRBD2	few	TRBV6-1	TRBJ2-1	CASSERTSKRGDEQFF	TGTGCCAGCAGTGAAAGAACTTCCAAACGGGGGGATGAGCAGTTCTTC
TRBD2	NA	TRBV10-2	TRBJ2-3	CASTPIKAGDTDTQYF	TGCGCCAGCACCCCAATAAAAGCGGGGGACACAGATACGCAGTATTTT
TRBD1	NA	TRBV6-1	TRBJ2-7	CASSPPDRGTGEQYF	TGTGCCAGCAGCCCCCCGGACAGGGGGACGGGTGAGCAGTACTTC
NA	NA	TRBV7-8	TRBJ2-5	CASSLYGNQETQYF	TGTGCCAGCAGCTTATACGGGAACCAAGAGACCCAGTACTTC
NA	NA	TRBV20-1	TRBJ2-5	CSANREGQHETQYF	TGCAGTGCTAACAGGGAAGGCCAACATGAGACCCAGTACTTC
NA	NA	TRBV11-2	TRBJ1-1	CASSLDGGQGTTEAFF	TGTGCCAGCAGCTTAGATGGTGGGCAGGGGACCACTGAAGCTTTCTTT
TRBD2	few	TRBV10-3	TRBJ2-1	CAISRGLAGGSGPINEQFF	TGTGCCATCAGCCGCGGACTAGCGGGAGGTTCAGGTCCGATCAATGAGCAGTTCTTC
TRBD1	few	TRBV7-8	TRBJ1-3	CASSSGQGHRNTIYF	TGTGCCAGCAGCTCGGGACAGGGTCATAGGAACACCATATATTTT
NA	NA	TRBV12-3/TRBV12-4	TRBJ2-5	CASSRRLFQETQYF	TGTGCCAGCAGTCGCCGACTGTTCCAAGAGACCCAGTACTTC
TRBD1	NA	TRBV7-2	TRBJ2-7	CASRQTPTGTAYEQYF	TGTGCCAGCAGACAAACACCAACCGGGACAGCATACGAGCAGTACTTC
NA	NA	TRBV4-3	TRBJ2-7	CASSQDWPPAGHEQYF	TGCGCCAGCAGCCAAGATTGGCCGCCAGCGGGCCACGAGCAGTACTTC
NA	NA	TRBV5-1	TRBJ2-1	CASSLRSTPTLDEQFF	TGCGCCAGCAGCTTGAGGAGCACCCCCACTTTGGATGAGCAGTTCTTC
TRBD1	NA	TRBV6-5	TRBJ2-5	CASNNRGRGTQYF	TGTGCCAGCAATAACAGGGGGCGAGGGACCCAGTACTTC
NA	NA	TRBV30	TRBJ2-1	CACAWEDYVTTEQFF	TGTGCCTGTGCCTGGGAGGACTATGTGACGACTGAGCAGTTCTTC
TRBD1	NA	TRBV6-1	TRBJ1-2	CASSRGGPGQGAHGTF	TGTGCCAGCAGTAGGGGGGGGCCCGGACAGGGGGCGCATGGCACCTTC
NA	NA	TRBV3-1	TRBJ2-1	CASSQEMGGSNEQFF	TGTGCCAGCAGCCAAGAAATGGGGGGTTCCAATGAGCAGTTCTTC
NA	NA	TRBV15	TRBJ2-4	CATSSRGLLAKNIQYF	TGTGCCACCAGCAGCAGGGGACTGTTAGCCAAAAACATTCAGTACTTC
NA	many	TRBV6-1	TRBJ2-6	CASSEAPPGANVLTF	TGTGCCAGCAGTGAAGCCCCCCCCGGGGCCAACGTCCTGACTTTC
NA	few	TRBV11-2	TRBJ2-2	CASSRLRASNTGELFF	TGTGCCAGCAGCCGCTTGCGGGCCTCGAACACCGGGGAGCTGTTTTTT
NA	NA	TRBV4-3	TRBJ2-7	CASSPLLGYEQYF	TGCGCCAGCAGCCCACTTCTAGGCTACGAGCAGTACTTC
NA	few	TRBV7-2	TRBJ2-2	CASSPPRVTGELFF	TGTGCCAGCAGCCCCCCGAGGGTCACCGGGGAGCTGTTTTTT
NA	NA	TRBV7-8	TRBJ2-7	CASSLNWLAEEQYF	TGTGCCAGCAGCTTAAATTGGCTCGCTGAGGAGCAGTACTTC
NA	NA	TRBV6-5	TRBJ2-3	CASGGSAATDTQYF	TGTGCCAGCGGGGGAAGCGCGGCCACAGATACGCAGTATTTT
TRBD2	NA	TRBV27	TRBJ2-1	CASSRRGSGDEQFF	TGTGCCAGCTCTCGACGGGGTAGCGGGGATGAGCAGTTCTTC
NA	NA	TRBV6-5	TRBJ2-3	CASSFPPTDTQYF	TGTGCCAGCAGTTTTCCTCCCACAGATACGCAGTATTTT
TRBD2	NA	TRBV7-6	TRBJ2-1	CASSLNRGRGSYNEQFF	TGTGCCAGCAGCTTAAACCGCGGGAGGGGCTCCTACAATGAGCAGTTCTTC
NA	NA	TRBV7-6	TRBJ1-4	CASSQRQAATNEKLFF	TGTGCCAGCAGCCAACGACAGGCGGCAACTAATGAAAAACTGTTTTTT
NA	once	TRBV7-6	TRBJ1-1	CASDRNTEAFF	TGTGCCAGCGACAGGAACACTGAAGCTTTCTTT
NA	NA	TRBV20-1	TRBJ2-5	CSAQGGESETQYF	TGCAGTGCCCAAGGCGGGGAATCAGAGACCCAGTACTTC
NA	NA	TRBV5-4	TRBJ2-2	CASRVFANTGELFF	TGTGCCAGCAGGGTTTTCGCGAACACCGGGGAGCTGTTTTTT
TRBD2	NA	TRBV6-2/TRBV6-3	TRBJ2-7	CASSKGTSGTREQYF	TGTGCCAGCAGTAAAGGGACTAGCGGGACGAGGGAGCAGTACTTC
TRBD1	few	TRBV28	TRBJ2-3	CASRTGQGATDTQYF	TGTGCCAGCAGGACTGGACAGGGGGCAACAGATACGCAGTATTTT
NA	NA	TRBV5-1	TRBJ2-3	CASNPRADTDTQYF	TGCGCCAGCAACCCTCGCGCAGACACAGATACGCAGTATTTT
NA	once	TRBV20-1	TRBJ2-2	CSAHRENTGELFF	TGCAGTGCCCACAGGGAGAACACCGGGGAGCTGTTTTTT
NA	few	TRBV6-2/TRBV6-3	TRBJ2-4	CASSRAGAGENIQYF	TGTGCCAGCAGCCGGGCAGGGGCCGGGGAAAACATTCAGTACTTC
TRBD2	NA	TRBV6-8	TRBJ2-1	CASTGTSGIYNEQFF	TGTGCCAGCACCGGGACTAGCGGGATATACAATGAGCAGTTCTTC
NA	NA	TRBV7-8	TRBJ1-3	CASSPRDGSSGNTIYF	TGTGCCAGCAGCCCCCGGGACGGAAGCTCTGGAAACACCATATATTTT
TRBD1	few	TRBV6-2/TRBV6-3	TRBJ2-1	CASRETGTAYNEQFF	TGTGCCAGCAGAGAGACAGGGACGGCTTACAATGAGCAGTTCTTC
TRBD2	few	TRBV27	TRBJ2-7	CASMGGTDNREQYF	TGTGCCAGCATGGGGGGGACCGACAATCGCGAGCAGTACTTC
NA	NA	TRBV7-4	TRBJ2-7	CASSLSRGPYEQYF	TGTGCCAGCAGCTTATCGCGGGGGCCCTACGAGCAGTACTTC
NA	NA	TRBV6-1	TRBJ2-1	CASRVADPKYNEQFF	TGTGCCAGCAGAGTAGCGGACCCTAAATACAATGAGCAGTTCTTC
TRBD1	NA	TRBV4-2	TRBJ1-5	CASSQGDSHQPQHF	TGTGCCAGCAGCCAAGGGGACAGTCATCAGCCCCAGCATTTT
NA	NA	TRBV18	TRBJ2-2	CASSPPNAPTGELFF	TGTGCCAGCTCACCACCGAATGCCCCCACCGGGGAGCTGTTTTTT
NA	NA	TRBV6-8	TRBJ1-4	CASSYDGNEKLFF	TGTGCCAGCAGTTACGATGGGAACGAAAAACTGTTTTTT
NA	NA	TRBV6-5	TRBJ1-1	CASSAYGPYMGTEALF	TGTGCCAGCAGTGCCTATGGGCCCTACATGGGGACTGAAGCTCTCTTT
NA	NA	TRBV27	TRBJ1-5	CASSGLNQPQHF	TGTGCCAGCAGTGGACTCAATCAGCCCCAGCATTTT
NA	NA	TRBV11-2	TRBJ2-1	CASSISEALGQFF	TGTGCCAGCAGCATCTCGGAAGCGTTAGGGCAGTTCTTC
NA	NA	TRBV7-2	TRBJ1-2	CASSYYGGEGDGYTF	TGTGCCAGCAGCTACTACGGGGGGGAAGGGGATGGCTACACCTTC
TRBD1	NA	TRBV20-1	TRBJ2-7	CSARDIPGTGGLVQYF	TGCAGTGCTAGAGACATTCCCGGGACAGGGGGCTTAGTGCAGTACTTC
NA	NA	TRBV19	TRBJ1-1	CASSIRLEAFF	TGTGCCAGTAGTATCCGGTTAGAAGCTTTCTTT